The rows below give T cell receptor beta chains drawn from one sample of a study of T cell responses to AZD1222 COVID-19 vaccine. Data came from immunoSEQ multiplex PCR; TCRdb stores just in-frame clones and leaves some out. The sample has about 91,000 clones; about 88% are singletons. The specimen comprised peripheral blood, sampled on day 0 of AZD1222 vaccination. These receptors originate from an adult in good health. The conserved cysteine and the conserved F or W are not part of the CDR3 here. Fields, in order: V gene, CDR3 protein.

V: TRBV6-2/TRBV6-3; CDR3: ASSTALNTEAF
V: TRBV6-2/TRBV6-3; CDR3: ASSPHAGELF
V: TRBV9; CDR3: ASSVRDLTYEQY
V: TRBV2; CDR3: ASSRGSDQETQY
V: TRBV11-3; CDR3: ASSVGAQETQY
V: TRBV12-3/TRBV12-4; CDR3: ASSERGEQY
V: TRBV5-8; CDR3: ASSLQGSYGYT
V: TRBV27; CDR3: ASSSVLGSPRNGYT
V: TRBV19; CDR3: ASRDQNTEAF
V: TRBV5-1; CDR3: ASSLQARVGDTQY
V: TRBV12-3/TRBV12-4; CDR3: ASSWGVEGYT
V: TRBV7-2; CDR3: ASSLQGGSGNTIY
V: TRBV4-3; CDR3: ASSQEGRWGTEAF
V: TRBV7-2; CDR3: ASSVQGAGNTIY
V: TRBV7-6; CDR3: ASSARTGGYTEAF
V: TRBV14; CDR3: ASSPVTQGRRSPLH
V: TRBV2; CDR3: ASSVGASYNSPLH
V: TRBV19; CDR3: ASSLQGRETQY
V: TRBV12-3/TRBV12-4; CDR3: ASNGQGGDSF
V: TRBV5-1; CDR3: ASSTRQGEGGYT
V: TRBV12-5; CDR3: ASGLIQPTGELF
V: TRBV19; CDR3: ATCHGGNQPQH
V: TRBV7-2; CDR3: ASSLAGVSYNEQF
V: TRBV29-1; CDR3: SVVQGDFQPQH
V: TRBV11-2; CDR3: ASSLLLAATGELF
V: TRBV6-5; CDR3: ASSSPGQGLVPLH
V: TRBV5-1; CDR3: ASSLGWKGDNYGYT
V: TRBV6-5; CDR3: ASSPTGGKETQY
V: TRBV18; CDR3: ASSPGLRDTGGGYT
V: TRBV7-2; CDR3: ASSFVEGTRDGYT
V: TRBV19; CDR3: ASSISFSGETQY
V: TRBV24-1; CDR3: ASAGTGNHGYT
V: TRBV4-1; CDR3: ASSPGLASVLRF
V: TRBV11-2; CDR3: ASSLEDTSYEQY
V: TRBV24-1; CDR3: ATDSGESNQPQH
V: TRBV28; CDR3: ASSSRVRTEAF
V: TRBV29-1; CDR3: SVGQYNQPQH